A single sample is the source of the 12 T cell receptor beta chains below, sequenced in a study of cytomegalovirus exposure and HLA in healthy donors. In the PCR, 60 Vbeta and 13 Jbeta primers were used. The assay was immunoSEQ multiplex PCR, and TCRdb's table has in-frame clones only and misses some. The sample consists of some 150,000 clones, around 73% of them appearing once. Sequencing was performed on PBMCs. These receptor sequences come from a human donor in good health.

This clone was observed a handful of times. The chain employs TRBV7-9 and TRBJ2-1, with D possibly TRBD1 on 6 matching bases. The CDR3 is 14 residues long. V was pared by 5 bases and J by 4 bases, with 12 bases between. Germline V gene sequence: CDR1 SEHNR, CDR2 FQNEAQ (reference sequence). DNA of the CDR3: TGTGCCAGCAGCATACTTGGACAGTACAATGAGCAGTTCTTC. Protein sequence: CASSILGQYNEQFF.

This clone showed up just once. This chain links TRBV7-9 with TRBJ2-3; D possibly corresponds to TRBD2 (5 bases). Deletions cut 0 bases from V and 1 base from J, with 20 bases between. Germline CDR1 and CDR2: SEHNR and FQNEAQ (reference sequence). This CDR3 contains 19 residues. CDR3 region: CASSLAFWARTHRTDTQYF. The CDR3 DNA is TGTGCCAGCAGCTTAGCATTTTGGGCCCGGACTCACCGCACAGATACGCAGTATTTT.

The CDR3 sequence: CASSLVGGDDEQYF. CDR3 nucleotide sequence: TGCGCCAGCAGCTTGGTGGGAGGAGACGACGAGCAGTACTTC. The rearrangement links TRBV5-1 to TRBJ2-7; a possible D gene is TRBD2 (6 bases). With 0 bases removed from V and 5 bases from J, the gap between germline ends came to 12 bases. Germline V gene data show CDR1 as SGHRS and CDR2 as YFSETQ. The CDR3 is made up of 14 amino acids. Looking up the rest from reference TRBV5-1 and TRBJ2-7 gives the full variable domain: KAGVTQTPRYLIKTRGQQVTLSCSPISGHRSVSWYQQTPGQGLQFLFEYFSETQRNKGNFPGRFSGRQFSNSRSEMNVSTLELGDSALYLCASSLVGGDDEQYFGPGTRLTVT.

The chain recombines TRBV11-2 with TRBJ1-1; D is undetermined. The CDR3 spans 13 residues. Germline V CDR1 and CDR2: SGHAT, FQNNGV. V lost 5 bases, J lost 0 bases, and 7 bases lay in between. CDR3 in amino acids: CASSQQMNTEAFF. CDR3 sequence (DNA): TGTGCCAGCAGCCAACAGATGAACACTGAAGCTTTCTTT.

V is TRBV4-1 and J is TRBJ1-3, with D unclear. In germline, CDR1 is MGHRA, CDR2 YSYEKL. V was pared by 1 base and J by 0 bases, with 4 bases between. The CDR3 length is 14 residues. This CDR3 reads CASSQVLSGNTIYF. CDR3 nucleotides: TGCGCCAGCAGCCAAGTACTCTCTGGAAACACCATATATTTT.

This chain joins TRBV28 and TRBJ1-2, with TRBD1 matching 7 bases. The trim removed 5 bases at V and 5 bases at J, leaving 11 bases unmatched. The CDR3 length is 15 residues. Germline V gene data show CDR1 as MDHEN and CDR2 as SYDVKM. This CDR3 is CASSPTGQSGYGYTF. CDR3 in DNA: TGTGCCAGCAGTCCCACGGGACAGTCGGGTTATGGCTACACCTTC.

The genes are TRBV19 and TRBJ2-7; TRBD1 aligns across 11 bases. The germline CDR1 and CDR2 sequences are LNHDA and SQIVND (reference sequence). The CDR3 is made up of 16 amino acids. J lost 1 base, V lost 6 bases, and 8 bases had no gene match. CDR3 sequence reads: CASRMKGQGASYEQYF. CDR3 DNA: TGTGCCAGTAGAATGAAAGGACAGGGGGCATCCTACGAGCAGTACTTC.

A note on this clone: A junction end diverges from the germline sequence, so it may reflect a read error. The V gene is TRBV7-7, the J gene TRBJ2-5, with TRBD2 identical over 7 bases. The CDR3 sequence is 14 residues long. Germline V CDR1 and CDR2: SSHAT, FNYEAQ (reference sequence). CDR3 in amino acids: CASSLAGDSETQYF. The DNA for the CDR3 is TGTGCTAGCAGTCTCGCGGGGGACTCAGAGACCCAGTACTTC. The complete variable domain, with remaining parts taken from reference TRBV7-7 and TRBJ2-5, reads GAGVSQSPRYKVTKRGQDVTLRCDPISSHATLYWYQQALGQGPEFLTYFNYEAQPDKSGLPSDRFSAERPEGSISTLTIQRTEQRDSAMYRCASSLAGDSETQYFGPGTRLLVL.

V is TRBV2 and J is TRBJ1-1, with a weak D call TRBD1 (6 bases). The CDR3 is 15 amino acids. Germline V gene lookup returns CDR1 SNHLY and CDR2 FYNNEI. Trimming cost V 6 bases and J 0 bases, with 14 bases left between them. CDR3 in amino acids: CASRGGGTVNTEAFF. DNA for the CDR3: TGTGCCAGCAGAGGGGGGGGGACGGTGAACACTGAAGCTTTCTTT.

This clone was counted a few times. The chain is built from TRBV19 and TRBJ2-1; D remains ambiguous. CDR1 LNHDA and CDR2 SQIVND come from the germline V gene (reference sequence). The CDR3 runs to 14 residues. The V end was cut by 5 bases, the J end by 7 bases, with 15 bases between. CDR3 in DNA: TGTGCCAGTAGTTACGATACTTTCCGGAATGAGCAGTTCTTC. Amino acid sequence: CASSYDTFRNEQFF. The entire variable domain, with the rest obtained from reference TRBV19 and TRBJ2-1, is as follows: DGGITQSPKYLFRKEGQNVTLSCEQNLNHDAMYWYRQDPGQGLRLIYYSQIVNDFQKGDIAEGYSVSREKKESFPLTVTSAQKNPTAFYLCASSYDTFRNEQFFGPGTRLTVL.

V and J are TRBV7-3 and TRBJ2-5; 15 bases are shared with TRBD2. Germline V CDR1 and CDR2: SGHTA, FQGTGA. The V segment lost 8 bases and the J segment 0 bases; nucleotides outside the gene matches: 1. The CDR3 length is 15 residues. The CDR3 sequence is CASGLAGGYQETQYF. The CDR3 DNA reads TGTGCCAGCGGACTAGCGGGGGGGTACCAAGAGACCCAGTACTTC.

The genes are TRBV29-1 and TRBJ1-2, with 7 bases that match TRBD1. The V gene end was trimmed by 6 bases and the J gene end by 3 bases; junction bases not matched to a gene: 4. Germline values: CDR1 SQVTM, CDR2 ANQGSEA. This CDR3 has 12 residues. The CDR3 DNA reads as TGCAGCGTAGAGGGACAGTACTATGGCTACACCTTC. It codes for CSVEGQYYGYTF.